This is a list of T cell receptor beta chains from one sample in a study of T cell repertoires in cytomegalovirus infection. These receptors' targets are unknown. MiXCR, applied by TCRdb to the reads, yields one record per CDR3 protein. In the table there are tens of thousands of distinct CDR3 sequences, around 33% of which are singletons. The sample comprised PBMCs, sequenced either directly or after in vitro stimulation (not recorded which). These receptors all stem from a human donor in good health (CMV status not recorded). Some clones in this sample may be carry-over from other donors' samples. CDR3s include the opening cysteine and the closing phenylalanine or tryptophan. A D gene is named only where the DNA matches it firmly. Where a row states a size, it is once, few, many or the class of an expanded clone; other rows omit it.

- - TRBJ2-7 TRBV12-5 TGTGCTAGTGGTTTCCCTCAGGGCGAGGCCTACGAGCAGTACTTC CASGFPQGEAYEQYF
- - TRBJ1-2 TRBV28 TGTGCCAGCAGTAATGGGGGGCGCTTAGGCTACACCTTC CASSNGGRLGYTF
- - TRBJ2-1 TRBV27 TGTGCCAGCAGTTCACAGGGTGGGTGGTACAATGAGCAGTTCTTC CASSSQGGWYNEQFF
- - TRBJ1-5 TRBV19 TGTGCCAGTAGTATGGGGTTGGGGGGCGGTCAGCCCCAGCATTTT CASSMGLGGGQPQHF
- - TRBJ1-6 TRBV2 TGTGCCAGCAGTATCGATCCGAATAATTCACCCCTCCACTTT CASSIDPNNSPLHF
- TRBD2 TRBJ2-1 TRBV20-1 TGCAGTGCTAGTAAGCGGGGGGACTACAATGAGCAGTTCTTC CSASKRGDYNEQFF
few - TRBJ1-1 TRBV7-8 TGTGCCAGCAGCTTAGCTCGCGTCTCAGAGAAGAACACTGAAGCTTTCTTT CASSLARVSEKNTEAFF
- - TRBJ1-1 TRBV20-1 TGCAGTGCTCGCCGTCGGATGAACACTGAAGCTTTCTTT CSARRRMNTEAFF
many - TRBJ1-2 TRBV4-1 TGCGCCAGCAGCCGAGACCCAGATTATGGCTACACCTTC CASSRDPDYGYTF
- TRBD2 TRBJ2-1 TRBV5-1 TGCGCCAGCAATAGCGGGGAGGGGTACAATGAGCAGTTCTTC CASNSGEGYNEQFF
- TRBD2 TRBJ2-7 TRBV5-1 TGCGCCAGCAGCTTGGGTGCTAGCGGCTACGAGCAGTACTTC CASSLGASGYEQYF
- TRBD2 TRBJ2-7 TRBV6-2/TRBV6-3 TGTGCCAGCAGTTACTTGCCAGCGGGAGTGGACGAGCAGTACTTC CASSYLPAGVDEQYF
few - TRBJ2-3 TRBV7-9 TGTGCCAGCAAGTCGGGGACGACTAGCACAGATACGCAGTATTTT CASKSGTTSTDTQYF
- TRBD2 TRBJ2-7 TRBV7-6 TGTGCCAGCAGCTTAGTTAGCGGGGCGAACCGCGAGCAGTACTTC CASSLVSGANREQYF
- - TRBJ1-5 TRBV6-5 TGTGCCAGCAGTTCCGAGGGCAGGGCTACGTCCCAGCATTTT CASSSEGRATSQHF
- - TRBJ2-1 TRBV7-2 TGTGCCAGCAGCTTTCGCCCTTCCTACAATGAGCAGTTCTTC CASSFRPSYNEQFF
- - TRBJ1-5 TRBV30 TGTGCCGCGGGGGCAAGTAATCAGCCCCAGCATTTT CAAGASNQPQHF
once - TRBJ1-2 TRBV12-5 TGTGCTAGTGGACAATTGTCGGGTGGGGATGGCTACACCTTC CASGQLSGGDGYTF
few - TRBJ2-7 TRBV7-9 TGTGCCAGCAGCTTGTCCGGTCAGTTCTCCTACGAGCAGTACTTC CASSLSGQFSYEQYF
- - TRBJ1-1 TRBV27 TGTGCCAGCAGTTTATCGAACCTGAACACTGAAGCTTTCTTT CASSLSNLNTEAFF
- - TRBJ1-1 TRBV7-2 TGTGCCAGCAGCCCCGGAGGTGGGGGGCGCGTAACTGAAGCTTTCTTT CASSPGGGGRVTEAFF
- - TRBJ2-7 TRBV19 TGTGCCAGTAGTATAGATCTGACCCGGGAGTTCAATTACGAGAAGTACTTC CASSIDLTREFNYEKYF
many TRBD2 TRBJ2-3 TRBV7-8 TGTGCCAGCAGCTTACCTGGACTAGCGGGGGCTGATACGCAGTATTTT CASSLPGLAGADTQYF
few TRBD1 TRBJ2-7 TRBV7-9 TGTGCCAGCAGCTTAGCCGGGACAGCCTACGAGCAGTACTTC CASSLAGTAYEQYF
many - TRBJ1-3 TRBV7-2 TGTGCCAGCAGTCGGATGAGCTCTGGAAACACCATATATTTT CASSRMSSGNTIYF
- TRBD2 TRBJ2-1 TRBV7-2 TGTGCCAGCAGTTTAGCGGGGGGGTTGTGGGATGAGCAGTTCTTC CASSLAGGLWDEQFF
- TRBD1 TRBJ1-2 TRBV15 TGTGCCACCAGCACCGGACAGGGGGGCGGCTACACCTTC CATSTGQGGGYTF
- - TRBJ2-5 TRBV7-6 TGTGCCAGCAGCTTAAGCAGAGGACCTAAGGGGGGAGAGACCCAGTACTTC CASSLSRGPKGGETQYF
once - TRBJ2-1 TRBV18 TGTGCCAGCTCACTACGGGGCCTTAGCGGCCTAGCATACGACAATGAGCAGTTCTTC CASSLRGLSGLAYDNEQFF
few - TRBJ2-1 TRBV7-9 TGTGCCAGCAGCCCAATTCGGGGGAAAACCTACAATGAGCAGTTCTTC CASSPIRGKTYNEQFF
- - TRBJ1-1 TRBV12-3/TRBV12-4 TGTGCCAGCAGGAGGGTTAGTGGAACTGAAGCTTTCTTT CASRRVSGTEAFF
- - TRBJ2-7 TRBV7-9 TGTGCCAGCAGCCGCCCCCCGGGGGAGCAGTACTTC CASSRPPGEQYF
- - TRBJ2-7 TRBV5-1 TGCGCCAGCAAGTTCCTCGGGAGATTAGGGTCCGAGCAGTACTTC CASKFLGRLGSEQYF
many - TRBJ2-7 TRBV28 TGTGCCAGCAGTTTTTACAGGGTTTCCGACGAGCAGTACTTC CASSFYRVSDEQYF